These T cell receptor beta chains were read from a single sample in a study of identical twins. TCRdb ran MiXCR on the 5' RACE reads and lists one entry per CDR3 protein. This table holds around 480,000 distinct CDR3 sequences, roughly 13% found once. These same records also appear under a second study, on yellow fever vaccine responses in identical twins.

The sequencing sample was made of CD4+ T cells sorted from blood. The receptors shown here come from a young woman in good health. Each CDR3 is given with its conserved first and last residue. A D gene is named only where the DNA matches it firmly. Where a row states a size, it is once, few, many or the class of an expanded clone; other rows omit it.

clone_size d_call j_call v_call cdr3_nt cdr3_aa
many TRBD2 TRBJ2-1 TRBV6-2/TRBV6-3 TGTGCCAGCATGTGGGAGCGGGGGGGCTCCTACAATGAGCAGTTCTTC CASMWERGGSYNEQFF
NA NA TRBJ2-3 TRBV10-2 TGCGCCAGCAGTTTATGGTTTACAGATACGCAGTATTTT CASSLWFTDTQYF
NA TRBD2 TRBJ2-2 TRBV10-1 TGCGCCAGCAGTGATGGACTAGCGGGAGCCGGGGAGCTGTTTTTT CASSDGLAGAGELFF
few TRBD2 TRBJ2-3 TRBV6-4 TGTGCCAGCAGTCGCGCTAGCGGGAGCATTGGAGATACGCAGTATTTT CASSRASGSIGDTQYF
NA TRBD2 TRBJ2-1 TRBV5-1 TGCGCCAGCAGCAGGAGCGGGACCGAGGTCAATGAGCAGTTCTTC CASSRSGTEVNEQFF
many NA TRBJ2-3 TRBV5-1 TGCGCCAGCAGCACCAGTCCTAGCAACACAGATACGCAGTATTTT CASSTSPSNTDTQYF
few NA TRBJ1-5 TRBV5-1 TGCGCCAGCAGCCCGCCCACGACCCATCAGCCCCAGCATTTT CASSPPTTHQPQHF
few NA TRBJ2-1 TRBV7-2 TGTGCCAGCAGCGCGATTAGCACAGCTGTGGAGTACAATGAGCAGTTCTTC CASSAISTAVEYNEQFF
many NA TRBJ2-3 TRBV29-1 TGCAGCGCCTCCGCCTCGGGAGCCAGCACAGATACGCAGTATTTT CSASASGASTDTQYF
few TRBD2 TRBJ2-3 TRBV5-1 TGCGCCAGCAGCTTGGGACTAGCCCCTAGCACAGATACGCAGTATTTT CASSLGLAPSTDTQYF
few NA TRBJ2-5 TRBV6-5 TGTGCCAGCAGTTTTGACCACCTTGGGCGAGAGACCCAGTACTTC CASSFDHLGRETQYF
few TRBD2 TRBJ2-2 TRBV6-2/TRBV6-3 TGTGCCAGCAGCCTAGCGGGACCCTACACCGGGGAGCTGTTTTTT CASSLAGPYTGELFF
NA NA TRBJ2-7 TRBV20-1 TGCAGTGCTAGTCCTCTGGGGACACCCACCTACGAGCAGTACTTC CSASPLGTPTYEQYF
many NA TRBJ2-7 TRBV12-3/TRBV12-4 TGTGCCAGCAGTCTGCCGCGCCTCAAGGGCTACGAGCAGTACTTC CASSLPRLKGYEQYF
few TRBD1 TRBJ2-7 TRBV6-1 TGTGCCAGCAGTACCGGTGGGACAGCAGTCTACGAGCAGTACTTC CASSTGGTAVYEQYF
many NA TRBJ2-7 TRBV7-9 TGTGCCACCGGAGACAGGCTTTCCTACGAGCAGTACTTC CATGDRLSYEQYF
NA NA TRBJ2-3 TRBV5-6 TGTGCCAGCAGCAAGTTCGCCACAGATACGCAGTATTTT CASSKFATDTQYF
NA NA TRBJ2-4 TRBV20-1 TGCAGTGCTAGCCTGTCGGGCAGGGGACTAGCCAAAAACATTCAGTACTTC CSASLSGRGLAKNIQYF
NA TRBD1 TRBJ2-3 TRBV20-1 TGCAGTGCGAGAGACAGGGCATTTACAGATACGCAGTATTTT CSARDRAFTDTQYF
NA NA TRBJ1-1 TRBV11-2 TGTGCCAGCAGCTTAGGGGGGGTACCTGAAGCTTTCTTT CASSLGGVPEAFF
NA NA TRBJ2-5 TRBV29-1 TGCAGCGTTGAGACAGGCCAAGAGACCCAGTACTTC CSVETGQETQYF
NA NA TRBJ2-7 TRBV11-1 TGTGCCAGCAGCTTCTCGACAGCCCCCTCCGAGCAGTACTTC CASSFSTAPSEQYF
few NA TRBJ2-5 TRBV4-3 TGCGCCAGCAGCGAGGAGGGGCCTCCCTTTCTCGGGACCCAGTACTTC CASSEEGPPFLGTQYF
NA NA TRBJ2-1 TRBV7-2 TGTGCCAGCAGCTTTCCCTACAATGAGCAGTTCTTC CASSFPYNEQFF
NA NA TRBJ1-6 TRBV6-4 TGTGCCAGCAGTGACGGGTGGGGTCGGTCACCCCTCCACTTT CASSDGWGRSPLHF
NA NA TRBJ2-2 TRBV30 TGTGCCTGGCCCCAGGGAGACACCGGGGAGCTGTTTTTT CAWPQGDTGELFF
NA NA TRBJ1-5 TRBV30 TGTGCCTGGAGTGTTGGGGACTATAGCAATCAGCCCCAGCATTTT CAWSVGDYSNQPQHF
NA NA TRBJ1-5 TRBV2 TGTGCCAGCGTGCAGGGCCGATATAGCAATCAGCCCCAGCATTTT CASVQGRYSNQPQHF
few NA TRBJ2-1 TRBV20-1 TGCAGTGCTAGGGCGCGTATGTACTACAATGAGCAGTTCTTC CSARARMYYNEQFF
NA NA TRBJ1-1 TRBV29-1 TGCAGCGTTGGGGGGTGGGACACTGAAGCTTTCTTT CSVGGWDTEAFF